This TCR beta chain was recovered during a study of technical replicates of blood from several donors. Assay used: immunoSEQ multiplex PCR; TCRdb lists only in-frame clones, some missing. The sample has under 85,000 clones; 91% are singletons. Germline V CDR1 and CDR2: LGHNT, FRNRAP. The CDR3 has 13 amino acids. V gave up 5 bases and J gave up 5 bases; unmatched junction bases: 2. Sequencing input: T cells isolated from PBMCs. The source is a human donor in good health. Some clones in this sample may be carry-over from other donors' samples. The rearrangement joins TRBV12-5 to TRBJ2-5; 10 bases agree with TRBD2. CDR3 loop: CASGDSGRETQYF. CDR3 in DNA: TGTGCTAGTGGTGATAGCGGGAGGGAGACCCAGTACTTC.